The clone carrying this T cell receptor beta chain was counted a few times. Antigen: not known. This CDR3 has 16 amino acids. V was clipped by 0 bases and J by 2 bases; unmatched bases: 6. Per germline, CDR1 LGHNA and CDR2 YSLEER. The sample is drawn from a study of T cells in narcolepsy. Overall study context: Healthy controls were enrolled alongside patients with narcolepsy type 1 or type 2. Whole-study findings and limits: Reportedly, autoreactive clonotypes were serially detected in patients' blood but not controls'.

Profiling relied on immunoSEQ multiplex PCR, and the TCRdb table lists in-frame clones only, not all of them. The table has 30,000 to 40,000 clones, around 90% seen once. This TCR was sampled from a human donor with narcolepsy. Sample: CD45RA- memory CD4+ T cells from PBMCs. The chain carries TRBV4-3 and TRBJ2-7; TRBD2 aligns across 8 bases. CDR3 nucleotides: TGCGCCAGCAGCCAAGAGGGACTAGATTCACCCTACGAGCAGTACTTC. Amino acid sequence: CASSQEGLDSPYEQYF.